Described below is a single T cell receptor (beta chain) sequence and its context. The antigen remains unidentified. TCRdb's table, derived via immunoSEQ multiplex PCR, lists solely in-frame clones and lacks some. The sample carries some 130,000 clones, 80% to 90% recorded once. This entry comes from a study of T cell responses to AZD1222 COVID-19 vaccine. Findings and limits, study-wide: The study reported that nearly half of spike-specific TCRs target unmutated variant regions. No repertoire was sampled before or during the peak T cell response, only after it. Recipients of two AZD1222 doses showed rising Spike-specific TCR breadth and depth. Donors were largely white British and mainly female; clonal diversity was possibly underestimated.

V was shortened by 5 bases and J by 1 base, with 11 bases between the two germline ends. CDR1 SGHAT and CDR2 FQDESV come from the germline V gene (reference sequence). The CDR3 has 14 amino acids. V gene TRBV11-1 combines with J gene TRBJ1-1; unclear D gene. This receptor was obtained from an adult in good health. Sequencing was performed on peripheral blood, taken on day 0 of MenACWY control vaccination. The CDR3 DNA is TGTGCCAGCAGCCCGAGGGTGGGGAACACTGAAGCTTTCTTT. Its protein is CASSPRVGNTEAFF.